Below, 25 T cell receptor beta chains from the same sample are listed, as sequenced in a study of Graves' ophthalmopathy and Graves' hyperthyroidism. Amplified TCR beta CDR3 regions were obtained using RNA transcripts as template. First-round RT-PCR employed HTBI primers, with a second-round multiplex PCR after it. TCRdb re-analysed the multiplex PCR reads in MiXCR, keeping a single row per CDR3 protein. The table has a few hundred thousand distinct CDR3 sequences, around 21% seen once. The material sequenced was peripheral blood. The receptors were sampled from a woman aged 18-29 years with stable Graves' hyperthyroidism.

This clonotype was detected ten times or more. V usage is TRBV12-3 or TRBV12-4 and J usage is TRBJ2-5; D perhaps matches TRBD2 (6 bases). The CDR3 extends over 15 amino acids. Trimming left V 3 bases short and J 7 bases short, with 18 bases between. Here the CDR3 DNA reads TGTGCCAGCAGTTTTTTCGGGGGAGCGCGGGGGACCCAGTACTTC. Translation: CASSFFGGARGTQYF.

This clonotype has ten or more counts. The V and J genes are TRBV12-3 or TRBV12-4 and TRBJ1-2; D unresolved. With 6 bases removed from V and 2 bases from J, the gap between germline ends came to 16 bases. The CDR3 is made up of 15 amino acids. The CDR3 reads CASSHEDAGNYGYTF. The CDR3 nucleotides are TGTGCCAGCAGCCACGAAGATGCGGGCAACTATGGCTACACCTTC.

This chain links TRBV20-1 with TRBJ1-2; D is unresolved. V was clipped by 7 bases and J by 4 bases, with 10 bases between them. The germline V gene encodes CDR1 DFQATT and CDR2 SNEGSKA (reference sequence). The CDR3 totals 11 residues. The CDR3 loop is CSVPEPYGYTF. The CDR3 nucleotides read TGCAGTGTCCCTGAGCCCTATGGCTACACCTTC.

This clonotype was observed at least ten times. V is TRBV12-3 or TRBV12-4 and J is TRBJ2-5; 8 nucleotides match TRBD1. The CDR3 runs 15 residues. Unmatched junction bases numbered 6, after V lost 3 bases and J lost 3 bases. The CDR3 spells CASSFWAGGEETQYF. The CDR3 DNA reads TGTGCCAGCAGTTTCTGGGCAGGGGGCGAAGAGACCCAGTACTTC.

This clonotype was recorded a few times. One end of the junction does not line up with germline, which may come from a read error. For the CDR3, the DNA is TGTGCCAGCAGCCTCTACCGGGACGTTGGCATTAAGTACTTC. Its protein is CASSLYRDVGIKYF. The chain carries TRBV7-8 and TRBJ2-4; D might be TRBD1 or TRBD2, each matching 5 bases. In germline, CDR1 is SGHVS, CDR2 FQNEAQ. The CDR3 extends over 14 amino acids.

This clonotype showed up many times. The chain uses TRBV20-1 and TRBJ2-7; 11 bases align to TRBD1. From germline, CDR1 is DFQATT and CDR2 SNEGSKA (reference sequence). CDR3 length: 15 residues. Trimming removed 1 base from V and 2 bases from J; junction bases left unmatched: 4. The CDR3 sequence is CSARGAGQGAYEQYF. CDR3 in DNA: TGCAGTGCTAGAGGCGCGGGACAGGGGGCCTACGAGCAGTACTTC.

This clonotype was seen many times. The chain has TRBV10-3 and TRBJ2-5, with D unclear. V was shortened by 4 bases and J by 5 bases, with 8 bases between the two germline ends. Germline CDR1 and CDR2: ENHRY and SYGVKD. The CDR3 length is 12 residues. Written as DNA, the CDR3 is TGTGCCATCAGTGCAGGTGGGGAGACCCAGTACTTC. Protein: CAISAGGETQYF.

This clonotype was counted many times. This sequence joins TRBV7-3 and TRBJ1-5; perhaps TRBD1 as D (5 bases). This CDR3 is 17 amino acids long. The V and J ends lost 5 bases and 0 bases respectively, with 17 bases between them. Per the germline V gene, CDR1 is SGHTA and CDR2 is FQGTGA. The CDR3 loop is CASSPPGGGDSNQPQHF. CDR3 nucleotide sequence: TGTGCCAGCAGCCCCCCGGGTGGAGGGGATAGCAATCAGCCCCAGCATTTT.

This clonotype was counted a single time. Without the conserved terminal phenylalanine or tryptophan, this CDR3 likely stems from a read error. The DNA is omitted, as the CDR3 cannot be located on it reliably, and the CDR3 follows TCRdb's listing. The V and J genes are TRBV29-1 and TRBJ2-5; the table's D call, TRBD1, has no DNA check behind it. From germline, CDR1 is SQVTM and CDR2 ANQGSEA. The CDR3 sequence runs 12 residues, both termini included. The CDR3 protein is CSVVLPGETQDY.

CDR3 loop: CASSQGARDEQYF. The CDR3 region has the DNA TGTGCCAGCAGCCAGGGGGCGCGAGACGAGCAGTACTTC. This chain joins TRBV7-3 and TRBJ2-7, with TRBD1 identical over 8 bases. V was pared by 5 bases and J by 5 bases, with 5 bases of the junction left unmatched. The CDR3 spans 13 residues. CDR1 SGHTA and CDR2 FQGTGA come from the germline V gene.

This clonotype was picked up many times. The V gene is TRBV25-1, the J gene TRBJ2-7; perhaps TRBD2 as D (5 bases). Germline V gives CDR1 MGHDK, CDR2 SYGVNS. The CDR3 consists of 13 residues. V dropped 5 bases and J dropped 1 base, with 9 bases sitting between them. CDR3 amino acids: CASSSRTSYEQYF. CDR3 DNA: TGTGCCAGCAGTTCTCGGACTTCCTACGAGCAGTACTTC.

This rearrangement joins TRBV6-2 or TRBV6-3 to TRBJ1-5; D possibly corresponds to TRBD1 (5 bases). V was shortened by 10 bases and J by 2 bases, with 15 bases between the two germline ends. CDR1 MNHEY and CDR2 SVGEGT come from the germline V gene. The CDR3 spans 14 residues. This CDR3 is CATSRELGNQPQHF. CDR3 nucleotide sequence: TGTGCCACCTCCAGGGAATTAGGCAATCAGCCCCAGCATTTT.

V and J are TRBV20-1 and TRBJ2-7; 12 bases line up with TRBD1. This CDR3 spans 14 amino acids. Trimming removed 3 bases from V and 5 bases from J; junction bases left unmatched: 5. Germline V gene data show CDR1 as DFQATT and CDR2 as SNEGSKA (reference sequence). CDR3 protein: CSASPGQGAHEQYF. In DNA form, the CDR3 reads TGCAGTGCTAGCCCGGGACAGGGGGCCCACGAGCAGTACTTC.

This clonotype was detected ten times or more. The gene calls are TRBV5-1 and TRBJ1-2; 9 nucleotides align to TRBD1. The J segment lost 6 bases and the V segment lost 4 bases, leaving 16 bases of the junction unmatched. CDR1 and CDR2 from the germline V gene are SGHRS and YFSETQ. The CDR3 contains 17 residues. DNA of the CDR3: TGCGCCAGCAGCCCCACACGTCCCGGGACAGGGAGGGATGGCTACACCTTC. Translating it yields CASSPTRPGTGRDGYTF.

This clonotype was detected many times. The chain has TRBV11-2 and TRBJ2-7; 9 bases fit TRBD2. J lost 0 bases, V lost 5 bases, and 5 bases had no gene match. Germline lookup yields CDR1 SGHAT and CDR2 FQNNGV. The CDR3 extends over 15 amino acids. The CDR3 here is CASSPGLATSYEQYF. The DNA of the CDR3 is TGTGCCAGCAGCCCTGGACTAGCGACCTCCTACGAGCAGTACTTC.

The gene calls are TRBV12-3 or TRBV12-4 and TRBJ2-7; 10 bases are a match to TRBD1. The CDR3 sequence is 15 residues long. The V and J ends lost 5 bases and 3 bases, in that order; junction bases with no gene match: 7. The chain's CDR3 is CASSPTWDRGYEQYF. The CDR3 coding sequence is TGTGCCAGCAGTCCTACTTGGGACAGGGGCTACGAGCAGTACTTC.

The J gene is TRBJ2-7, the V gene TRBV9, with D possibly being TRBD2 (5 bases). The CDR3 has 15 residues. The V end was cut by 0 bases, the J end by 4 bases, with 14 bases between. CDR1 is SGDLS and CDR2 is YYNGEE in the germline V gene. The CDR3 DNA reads TGTGCCAGCAGCGTAGCTACTGGACTTCCATACGAGCAGTACTTC. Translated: CASSVATGLPYEQYF.

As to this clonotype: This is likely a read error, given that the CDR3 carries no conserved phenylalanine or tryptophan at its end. DNA for the CDR3: TGTGCCAGCTCCAGCAGACGGAGAGAGTCCCAGTACTAC. Its protein is CASSSRRRESQYY. The chain combines TRBV12-3 or TRBV12-4 with TRBJ2-5; D is uncertain. The CDR3 runs 13 residues.

The CDR3 region has the DNA TGTGCCAGTGAACTCTGGGGAGAAACTGAAGCTTTCTTT. Translating gives CASELWGETEAFF. The rearrangement joins TRBV12-3 or TRBV12-4 to TRBJ1-1; D is unclear. V lost 9 bases and J 5 bases, leaving 16 bases between the germline ends. The length of the CDR3 is 13 residues.

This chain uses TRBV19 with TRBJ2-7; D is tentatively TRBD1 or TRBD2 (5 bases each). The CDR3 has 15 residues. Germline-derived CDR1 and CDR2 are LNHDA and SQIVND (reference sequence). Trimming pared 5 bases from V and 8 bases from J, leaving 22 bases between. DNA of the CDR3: TGTGCCAGTAGTCCCTGGGGGACGGTTCCTCAGCAGCAGTACTTC. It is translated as CASSPWGTVPQQQYF.

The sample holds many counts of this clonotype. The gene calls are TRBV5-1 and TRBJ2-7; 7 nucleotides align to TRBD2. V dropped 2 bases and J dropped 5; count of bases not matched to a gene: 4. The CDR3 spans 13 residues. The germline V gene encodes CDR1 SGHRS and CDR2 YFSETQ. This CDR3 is CASSFSAGNEQYF. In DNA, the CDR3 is TGCGCCAGCAGCTTTTCAGCGGGAAACGAGCAGTACTTC.

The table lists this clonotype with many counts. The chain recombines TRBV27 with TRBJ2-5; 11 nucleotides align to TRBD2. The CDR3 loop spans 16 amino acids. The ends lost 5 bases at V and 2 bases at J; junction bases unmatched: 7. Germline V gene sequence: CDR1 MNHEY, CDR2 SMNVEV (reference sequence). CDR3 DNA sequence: TGTGCCAGCAGTCCCTTAGCGGGGGGGCCGCAAGAGACCCAGTACTTC. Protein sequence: CASSPLAGGPQETQYF.

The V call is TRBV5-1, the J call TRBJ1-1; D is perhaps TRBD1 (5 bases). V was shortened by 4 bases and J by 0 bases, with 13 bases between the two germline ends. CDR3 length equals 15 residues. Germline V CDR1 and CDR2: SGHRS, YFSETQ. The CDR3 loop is CASSRRRGVNTEAFF. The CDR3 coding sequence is TGCGCCAGCAGCCGGAGGAGGGGAGTGAACACTGAAGCTTTCTTT.

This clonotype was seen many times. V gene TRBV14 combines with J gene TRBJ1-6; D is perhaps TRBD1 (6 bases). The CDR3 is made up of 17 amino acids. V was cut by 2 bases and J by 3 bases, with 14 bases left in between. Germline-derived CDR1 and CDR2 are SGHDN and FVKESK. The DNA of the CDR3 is TGTGCCAGCAGCCAAACTTTGACAGGCCTCTATAATTCACCCCTCCACTTT. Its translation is CASSQTLTGLYNSPLHF.

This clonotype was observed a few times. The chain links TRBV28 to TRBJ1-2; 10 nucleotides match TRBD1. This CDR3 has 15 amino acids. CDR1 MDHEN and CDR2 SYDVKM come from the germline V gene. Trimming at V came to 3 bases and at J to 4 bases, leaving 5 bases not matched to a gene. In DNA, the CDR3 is TGTGCCAGCAGTTTCCGGGACAGGGGCGGCTATGGCTACACCTTC. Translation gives CASSFRDRGGYGYTF.